Only a few counts were recorded for the clone carrying this T cell receptor beta chain. TCRdb used MiXCR to reprocess the RT-PCR reads, holding one entry per CDR3 protein. The table records some 640,000 distinct CDR3 sequences, roughly 13% of them present only once. The data originate from a study of response to subunit inactivated influenza vaccine. Trimming cost V 3 bases and J 1 base, with 9 bases left between them. The CDR3 runs to 14 residues. The sequencing used PBMCs from blood, collected around 14 days before vaccination. V is TRBV12-3 or TRBV12-4 and J is TRBJ1-1, with D unclear. This sequence was found in a man aged 50 to 60 who received an inactivated influenza vaccine. CDR3 in amino acids: CASSLIDGNTEAFF. The CDR3 DNA is TGTGCCAGCAGTTTGATTGACGGGAACACTGAAGCTTTCTTT.